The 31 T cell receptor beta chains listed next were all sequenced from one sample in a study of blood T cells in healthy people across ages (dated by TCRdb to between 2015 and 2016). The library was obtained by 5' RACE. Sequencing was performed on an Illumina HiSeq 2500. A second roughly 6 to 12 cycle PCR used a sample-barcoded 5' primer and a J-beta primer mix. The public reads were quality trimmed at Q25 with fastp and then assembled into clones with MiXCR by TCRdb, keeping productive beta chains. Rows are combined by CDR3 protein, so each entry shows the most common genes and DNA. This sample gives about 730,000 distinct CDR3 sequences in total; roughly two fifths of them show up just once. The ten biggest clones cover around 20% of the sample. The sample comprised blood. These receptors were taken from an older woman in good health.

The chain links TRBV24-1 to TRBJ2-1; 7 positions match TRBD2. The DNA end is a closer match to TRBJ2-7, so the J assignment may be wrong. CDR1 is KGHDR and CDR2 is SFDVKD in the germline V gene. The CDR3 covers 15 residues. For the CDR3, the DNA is TGTGCCACCAGTGACCACTGGCGGGAGTACAATGAGCAGTACTTC. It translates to CATSDHWREYNEQYF.

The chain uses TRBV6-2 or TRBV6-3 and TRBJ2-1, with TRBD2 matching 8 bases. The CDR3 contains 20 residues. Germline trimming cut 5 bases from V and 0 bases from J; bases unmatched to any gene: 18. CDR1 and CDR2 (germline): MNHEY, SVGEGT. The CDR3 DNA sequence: TGTGCCAGCAGTGGTGGTGGCGCGGGAGGCACCTATAGCTCCTACAATGAGCAGTTCTTC. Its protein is CASSGGGAGGTYSSYNEQFF.

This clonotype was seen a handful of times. CDR3: CSAGRDRAYEQYF. In DNA form, the CDR3 reads TGCAGTGCGGGCAGGGACAGGGCCTACGAGCAGTACTTC. The chain has TRBV20-1 and TRBJ2-7; the match to TRBD1 covers 9 bases. Germline V gene lookup returns CDR1 DFQATT and CDR2 SNEGSKA (reference sequence). V shed 6 bases, J shed 2 bases, and the junction held 5 bases outside the gene matches. This CDR3 has 13 residues.

CDR3 bases: TGTGCCAGCAGTGGGCAGGTGGACACCTACGAGCAGTACTTC. Amino acids: CASSGQVDTYEQYF. The J gene is TRBJ2-7, the V gene TRBV6-1; a possible D gene is TRBD1 (5 bases). Trimming removed 4 bases from V and 2 bases from J, with 12 bases in between. Per germline, CDR1 MNHNS and CDR2 SASEGT. The CDR3 consists of 14 residues.

CDR3 residues: CSAGTYEEETQYF. DNA of the CDR3: TGCAGCGCGGGGACGTATGAGGAAGAGACCCAGTACTTC. The chain recombines TRBV29-1 with TRBJ2-5; either TRBD1 or TRBD2 may supply D (5 bases each). Trimming took 7 bases from V and 3 from J, leaving 15 bases between them. This CDR3 spans 13 amino acids. CDR1 and CDR2 from the germline V gene are SQVTM and ANQGSEA.

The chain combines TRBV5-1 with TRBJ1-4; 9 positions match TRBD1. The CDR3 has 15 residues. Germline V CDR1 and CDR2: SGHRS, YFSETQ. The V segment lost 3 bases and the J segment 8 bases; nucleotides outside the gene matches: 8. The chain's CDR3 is CASSSTTGGGEKLFF. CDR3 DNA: TGCGCCAGCAGCTCAACGACAGGGGGTGGAGAAAAACTGTTTTTT.

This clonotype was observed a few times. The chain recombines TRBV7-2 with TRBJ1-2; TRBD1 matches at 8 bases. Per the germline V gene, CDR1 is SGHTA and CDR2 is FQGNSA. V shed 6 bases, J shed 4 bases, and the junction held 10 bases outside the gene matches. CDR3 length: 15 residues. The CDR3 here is CASSISGTGGYGYTF. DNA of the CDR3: TGTGCCAGCAGTATATCCGGGACAGGAGGCTATGGCTACACCTTC. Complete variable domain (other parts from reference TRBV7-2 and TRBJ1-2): GAGVSQSPSNKVTEKGKDVELRCDPISGHTALYWYRQSLGQGLEFLIYFQGNSAPDKSGLPSDRFSAERTGGSVSTLTIQRTQQEDSAVYLCASSISGTGGYGYTFGSGTRLTVV.

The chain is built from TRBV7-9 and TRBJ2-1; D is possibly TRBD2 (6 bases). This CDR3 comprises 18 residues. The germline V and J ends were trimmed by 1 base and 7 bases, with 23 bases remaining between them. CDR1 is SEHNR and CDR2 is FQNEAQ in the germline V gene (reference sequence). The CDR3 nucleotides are TGTGCCAGCAGCTTAGGTGGGGTCCGGGTCAGGGAGGAGAATGAGCAGTTCTTC. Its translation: CASSLGGVRVREENEQFF.

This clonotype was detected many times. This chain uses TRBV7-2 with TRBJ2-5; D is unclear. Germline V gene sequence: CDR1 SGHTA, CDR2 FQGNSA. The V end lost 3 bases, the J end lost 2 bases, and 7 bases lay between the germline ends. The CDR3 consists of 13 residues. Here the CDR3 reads CASSLSPQETQYF. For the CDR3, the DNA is TGTGCCAGCAGCTTGTCACCTCAAGAGACCCAGTACTTC.

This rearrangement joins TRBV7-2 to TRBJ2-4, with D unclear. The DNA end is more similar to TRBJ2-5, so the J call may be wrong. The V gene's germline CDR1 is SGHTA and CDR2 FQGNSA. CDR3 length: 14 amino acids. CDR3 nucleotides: TGTGCCAGCAGCTTAGAATTCCTCACGGCGACCCAGTACTTC. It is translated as CASSLEFLTATQYF.

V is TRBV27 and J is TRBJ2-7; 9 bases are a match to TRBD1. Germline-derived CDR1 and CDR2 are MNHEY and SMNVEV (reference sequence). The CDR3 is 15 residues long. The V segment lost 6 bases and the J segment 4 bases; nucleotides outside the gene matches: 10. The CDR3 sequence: CASRVVGTGIYEQYF. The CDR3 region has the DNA TGTGCCAGCAGGGTCGTCGGGACAGGGATTTACGAGCAGTACTTC.

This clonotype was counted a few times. CDR3 sequence (DNA): TGTGCCAGCTCACCGCATCCACGGCACGAGCAGTACTTC. This translates into CASSPHPRHEQYF. The chain employs TRBV18 and TRBJ2-7, with D hard to call. Germline V gives CDR1 KGHSH, CDR2 LQKENI. Trimming removed 3 bases from V and 5 bases from J, with 11 bases in between. The CDR3 is 13 residues long. The full variable domain, its missing parts supplied by reference TRBV18 and TRBJ2-7, is NAGVMQNPRHLVRRRGQEARLRCSPMKGHSHVYWYRQLPEEGLKFMVYLQKENIIDESGMPKERFSAEFPKEGPSILRIQQVVRGDSAAYFCASSPHPRHEQYFGPGTRLTVT.

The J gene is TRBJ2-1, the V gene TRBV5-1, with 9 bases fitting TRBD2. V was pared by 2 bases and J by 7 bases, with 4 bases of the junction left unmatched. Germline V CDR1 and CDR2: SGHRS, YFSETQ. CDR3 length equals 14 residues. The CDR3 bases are TGCGCCAGCAGCTTAGGTAGCGGGAGTAATGAGCAGTTCTTC. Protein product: CASSLGSGSNEQFF.

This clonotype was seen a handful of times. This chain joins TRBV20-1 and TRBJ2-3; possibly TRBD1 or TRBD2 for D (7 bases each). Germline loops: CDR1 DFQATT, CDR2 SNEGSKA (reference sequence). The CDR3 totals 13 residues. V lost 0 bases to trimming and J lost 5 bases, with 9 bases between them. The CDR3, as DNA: TGCAGTGCTAGAGACAGGGGGGGAGATACGCAGTATTTT. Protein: CSARDRGGDTQYF.

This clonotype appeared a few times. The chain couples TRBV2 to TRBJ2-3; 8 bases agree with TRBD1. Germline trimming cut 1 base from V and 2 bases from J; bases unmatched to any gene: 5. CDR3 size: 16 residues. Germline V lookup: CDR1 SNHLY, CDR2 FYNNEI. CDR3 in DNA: TGTGCCAGCAGTGAAGGTGTGACAGGGGCCACAGATACGCAGTATTTT. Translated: CASSEGVTGATDTQYF.

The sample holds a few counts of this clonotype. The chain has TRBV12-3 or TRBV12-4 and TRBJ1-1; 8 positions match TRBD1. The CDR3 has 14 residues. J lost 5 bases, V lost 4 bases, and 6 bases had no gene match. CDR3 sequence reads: CASSSTGGGTEAFF. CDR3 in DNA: TGTGCCAGCAGTTCCACAGGGGGTGGGACTGAAGCTTTCTTT.

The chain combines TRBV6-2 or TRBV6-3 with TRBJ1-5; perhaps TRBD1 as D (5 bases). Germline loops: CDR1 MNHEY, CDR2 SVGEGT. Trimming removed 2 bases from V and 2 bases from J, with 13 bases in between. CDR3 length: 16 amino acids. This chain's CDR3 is CASSYGTSRGNQPQHF. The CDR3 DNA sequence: TGTGCCAGCAGTTACGGGACTTCTCGGGGCAATCAGCCCCAGCATTTT.

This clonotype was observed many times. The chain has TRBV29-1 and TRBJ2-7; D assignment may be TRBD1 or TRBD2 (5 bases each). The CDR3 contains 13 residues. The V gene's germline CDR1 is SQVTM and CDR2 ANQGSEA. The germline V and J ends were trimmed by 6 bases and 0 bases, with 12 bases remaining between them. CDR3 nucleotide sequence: TGCAGCGTGGCGAGGGACCACTCCTACGAGCAGTACTTC. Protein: CSVARDHSYEQYF.

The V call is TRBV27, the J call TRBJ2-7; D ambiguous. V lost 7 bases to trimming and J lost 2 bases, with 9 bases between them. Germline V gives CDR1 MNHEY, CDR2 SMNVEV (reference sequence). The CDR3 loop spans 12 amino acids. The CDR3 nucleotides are TGTGCCAGCAATTCTTCCCCCTACGAGCAGTACTTC. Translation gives CASNSSPYEQYF.

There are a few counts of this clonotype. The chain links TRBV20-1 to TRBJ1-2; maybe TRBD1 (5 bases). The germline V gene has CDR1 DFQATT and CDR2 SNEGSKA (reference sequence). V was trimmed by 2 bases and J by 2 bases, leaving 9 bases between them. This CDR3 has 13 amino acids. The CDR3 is CSARRDPNYGYTF. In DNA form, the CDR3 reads TGCAGTGCTAGAAGGGACCCCAACTATGGCTACACCTTC.

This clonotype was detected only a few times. This chain's CDR3 is CASSSRTPLNTGELFF. CDR3 coding DNA: TGTGCCAGCAGTTCTCGGACACCCTTAAACACCGGGGAGCTGTTTTTT. The rearrangement uses TRBV6-2 or TRBV6-3 and TRBJ2-2; a weak D match, TRBD1 (5 bases). Germline CDR1 is MNHEY and CDR2 is SVGEGT. V was clipped by 4 bases and J by 2 bases, with 14 bases between them. The length of the CDR3 is 16 residues.

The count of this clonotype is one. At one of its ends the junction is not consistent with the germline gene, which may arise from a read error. The CDR3, as DNA: TGTGCCAGCAGCTTAGATCGGGGACTTATGAACACTAAAGCTTTCTTT. It yields the protein CASSLDRGLMNTKAFF. The chain is built from TRBV11-2 and TRBJ1-1, with D maybe TRBD1 (5 bases). The CDR3 loop spans 16 amino acids. The germline CDR1 and CDR2 sequences are SGHAT and FQNNGV. Based on the CDR3 plus reference TRBV11-2 and TRBJ1-1, the full variable domain is EAGVAQSPRYKIIEKRQSVAFWCNPISGHATLYWYQQILGQGPKLLIQFQNNGVVDDSQLPKDRFSAERLKGVDSTLKIQPAKLEDSAVYLCASSLDRGLMNTKAFFGQGTRLTVV.

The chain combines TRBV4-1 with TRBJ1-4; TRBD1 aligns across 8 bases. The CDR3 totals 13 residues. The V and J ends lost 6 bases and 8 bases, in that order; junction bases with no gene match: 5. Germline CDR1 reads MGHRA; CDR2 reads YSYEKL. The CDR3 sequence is CASRGQGVEKLFF. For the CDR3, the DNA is TGCGCCAGCAGAGGACAGGGTGTAGAAAAACTGTTTTTT.

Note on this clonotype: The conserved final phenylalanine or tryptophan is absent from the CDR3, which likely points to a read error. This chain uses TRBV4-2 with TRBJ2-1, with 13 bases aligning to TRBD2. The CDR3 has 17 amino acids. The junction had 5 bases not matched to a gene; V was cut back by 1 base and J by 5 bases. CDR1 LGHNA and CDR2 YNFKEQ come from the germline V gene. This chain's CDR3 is CASSQVVGTSGNNEQFL. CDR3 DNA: TGTGCCAGCAGCCAAGTGGTTGGGACTAGCGGGAACAATGAGCAGTTCTTA.

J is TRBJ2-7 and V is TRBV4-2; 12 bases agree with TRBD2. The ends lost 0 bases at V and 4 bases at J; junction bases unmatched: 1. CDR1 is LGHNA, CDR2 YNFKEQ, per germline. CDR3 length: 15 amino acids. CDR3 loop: CASSQDTSGRYEQYF. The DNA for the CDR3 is TGTGCCAGCAGCCAAGATACTAGCGGGAGGTACGAGCAGTACTTC.

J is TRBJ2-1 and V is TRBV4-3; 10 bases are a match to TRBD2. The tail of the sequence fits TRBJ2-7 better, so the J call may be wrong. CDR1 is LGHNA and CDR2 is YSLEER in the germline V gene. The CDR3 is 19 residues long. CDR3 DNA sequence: TGCGCCAGCAGCCAAGATGCTGTAGGTCTAGCGGGGGCCTACAATGAGCAGTACTTC. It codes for CASSQDAVGLAGAYNEQYF.

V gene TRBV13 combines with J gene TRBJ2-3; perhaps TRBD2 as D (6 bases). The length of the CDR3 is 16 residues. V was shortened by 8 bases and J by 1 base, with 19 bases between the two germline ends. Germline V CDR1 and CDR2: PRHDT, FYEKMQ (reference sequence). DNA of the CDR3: TGTGCCAGCGGTTGGGACGGGGGTGTGGGCACAGATACGCAGTATTTT. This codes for CASGWDGGVGTDTQYF.

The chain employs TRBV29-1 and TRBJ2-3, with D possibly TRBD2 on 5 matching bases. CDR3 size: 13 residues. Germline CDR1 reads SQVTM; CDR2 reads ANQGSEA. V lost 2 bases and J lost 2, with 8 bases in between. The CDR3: CSVERGYTDTQYF. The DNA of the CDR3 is TGCAGCGTTGAACGGGGATACACAGATACGCAGTATTTT.

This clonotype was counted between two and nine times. CDR3 sequence reads: CSAKPGDGYTF. CDR3 coding DNA: TGCAGTGCCAAGCCGGGGGATGGCTACACCTTC. The genes are TRBV20-1 and TRBJ1-2; D possibly corresponds to TRBD1 (5 bases). Per the germline V gene, CDR1 is DFQATT and CDR2 is SNEGSKA (reference sequence). This CDR3 has 11 amino acids. Trimming left V 6 bases short and J 6 bases short, with 11 bases between.

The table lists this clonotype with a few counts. CDR3 sequence: CASSIPSGRGEQYF. The CDR3, as DNA: TGTGCCAGCAGCATTCCTAGCGGGAGGGGGGAGCAGTACTTC. The V and J genes are TRBV7-2 and TRBJ2-7; 12 bases match TRBD2. This CDR3 region has 14 residues. The germline gives CDR1 SGHTA, CDR2 FQGNSA. V lost 5 bases and J lost 7; bases outside the gene matches: 6.

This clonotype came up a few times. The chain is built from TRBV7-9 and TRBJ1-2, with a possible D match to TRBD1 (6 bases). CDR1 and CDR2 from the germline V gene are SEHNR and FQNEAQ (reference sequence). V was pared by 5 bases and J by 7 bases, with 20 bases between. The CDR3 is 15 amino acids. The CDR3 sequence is CASSRADRPSGGYTF. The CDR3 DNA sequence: TGTGCCAGCAGCAGAGCTGACAGGCCCTCGGGTGGCTACACCTTC.